These 27 T cell receptor beta chains came from one sample sequenced in a study of blood T cell repertoires in COVID-19. Measured with immunoSEQ multiplex PCR; TCRdb has only the in-frame clones, and not every one. Of almost 200,000 clones in the sample, roughly 90% are singletons; the top ten hold around 8%. The specimen sequenced was PBMCs or T cells enriched from blood (not recorded which). These receptors came from a young woman who had recovered from COVID-19.

The chain uses TRBV28 and TRBJ1-4, with 7 bases that match TRBD1. This CDR3 is 17 amino acids long. Germline V lookup: CDR1 MDHEN, CDR2 SYDVKM. The trim removed 3 bases at V and 4 bases at J, leaving 11 bases unmatched. The CDR3 DNA is TGTGCCAGCAGTTTGCTAGGGGACAGCTTTTATAATGAAAAACTGTTTTTT. This gives the protein CASSLLGDSFYNEKLFF.

This clone was picked up a small number of times. V usage is TRBV7-2 and J usage is TRBJ1-1; D uncertain. The V gene lost 1 base and the J gene lost 0 bases, with 9 bases spanning the gap. The CDR3 runs 15 residues. The germline CDR1 and CDR2 sequences are SGHTA and FQGNSA. CDR3 region: CASSLESSVNTEAFF. CDR3 DNA: TGTGCCAGCAGCTTAGAATCTTCCGTGAACACTGAAGCTTTCTTT.

On this clone itself: Other DNA variants within this sample encode the same CDR3. The chain is built from TRBV10-3 and TRBJ1-3, with 11 positions matching TRBD1. The J segment lost 4 bases and the V segment lost 3 bases, leaving 2 bases of the junction unmatched. The V gene's germline CDR1 is ENHRY and CDR2 SYGVKD. CDR3 size: 15 residues. Written as DNA, the CDR3 is TGTGCCATCAGTGAAGGACAGGGGGCGGGAAACACCATATATTTT. Its protein is CAISEGQGAGNTIYF.

J is TRBJ1-2 and V is TRBV27, with D possibly being TRBD1 (5 bases). V lost 3 bases, J lost 6 bases, and 11 bases lay in between. The germline gives CDR1 MNHEY, CDR2 SMNVEV (reference sequence). The CDR3 runs to 13 residues. CDR3 sequence: CASSFRGRDGYTF. The CDR3 DNA is TGTGCCAGCAGTTTCCGGGGGAGGGATGGCTACACCTTC.

The rearrangement links TRBV6-5 to TRBJ1-3, with a possible D match to TRBD1 (5 bases). Germline assignment: CDR1 MNHEY and CDR2 SVGAGI. There are 14 residues in the CDR3. V lost 6 bases, J lost 3 bases, and 12 bases lay in between. CDR3 nucleotide sequence: TGTGCCAGCAGCCTAATTCAGGGTGGAAACACCATATATTTT. Translating it yields CASSLIQGGNTIYF.

With regard to this clone: Relative to the germline gene, one junction end is altered; a read error may explain this. The chain has TRBV5-8 and TRBJ1-1; maybe TRBD1 (6 bases). The germline gives CDR1 SGHTS, CDR2 YDEGEE. This CDR3 comprises 12 residues. The CDR3 sequence: CASSPTGIKGVF. CDR3 DNA sequence: TGTGCCAGCAGCCCCACTGGAATTAAGGGGGTATTT. Filled out from reference TRBV5-8 and TRBJ1-1, the complete variable domain reads EAGVTQSPTHLIKTRGQQATLRCSPISGHTSVYWYQQALGLGLQFLLWYDEGEERNRGNFPPRFSGRQFPNYSSELNVNALELEDSALYLCASSPTGIKGVFGQGTRLTVV.

The chain has TRBV19 and TRBJ2-2, with D possibly TRBD1 on 5 matching bases. Between the trimmed V and J ends, which lost 10 bases and 1 base, there was a span of 10 bases. The CDR3 is 13 residues long. Germline V gene data show CDR1 as LNHDA and CDR2 as SQIVND (reference sequence). CDR3 nucleotides: TGTGCCACGACCAGGGTGAACACCGGGGAGCTGTTTTTT. Translation: CATTRVNTGELFF.

This chain links TRBV6-5 with TRBJ1-3; D ambiguous. Trimming left V 4 bases short and J 8 bases short, with 12 bases between. CDR1 and CDR2 from the germline V gene are MNHEY and SVGAGI. This CDR3 contains 13 residues. The CDR3 DNA sequence: TGTGCCAGCAGTTCCTCCATGGAGGACACCATATATTTT. Amino acid sequence: CASSSSMEDTIYF.

This clone is a singleton in its sample. This chain uses TRBV28 with TRBJ2-2; 9 bases match TRBD2. This CDR3 has 16 residues. V lost 6 bases and J lost 4; bases outside the gene matches: 9. Germline loops: CDR1 MDHEN, CDR2 SYDVKM. The CDR3 protein is CASRPQRGAITGELFF. DNA of the CDR3: TGTGCCAGCAGACCCCAGCGGGGGGCGATCACCGGGGAGCTGTTTTTT.

The chain uses TRBV4-1 and TRBJ2-7; D perhaps matches TRBD2 (5 bases). There are 15 residues in the CDR3. The V end lost 3 bases, the J end lost 0 bases, and 12 bases lay between the germline ends. From germline, CDR1 is MGHRA and CDR2 YSYEKL. The CDR3 DNA reads TGCGCCAGCAGCCAGATCGGACTGCCCTCCTACGAGCAGTACTTC. This encodes CASSQIGLPSYEQYF.

The chain carries TRBV7-2 and TRBJ1-6; TRBD1 matches 8 bases. Losses at the gene ends were 3 bases for V and 1 base for J; bases not matched to a gene: 5. Germline V gives CDR1 SGHTA, CDR2 FQGNSA. The CDR3 consists of 17 residues. The CDR3 here is CASSFGQGPSYNSPLHF. In nucleotides, the CDR3 is TGTGCCAGCAGCTTCGGACAGGGTCCATCCTATAATTCACCCCTCCACTTT.

This chain uses TRBV7-6 with TRBJ2-2, with D perhaps TRBD1 (5 bases). CDR1 SGHVS and CDR2 FNYEAQ come from the germline V gene. This CDR3 is built from 11 residues. V lost 7 bases and J lost 8, with 8 bases in between. For the CDR3, the DNA is TGTGCCAGCAAAGGGGAAGGGGAGCTGTTTTTT. Translated: CASKGEGELFF.

A note on this clone: The sample has other DNA sequences that encode this CDR3 too. The CDR3 region has the DNA TGTGCCAGCAGTTATCGAGGGAAACTATATGGCTACACCTTC. This encodes CASSYRGKLYGYTF. This chain connects TRBV6-2 or TRBV6-3 to TRBJ1-2, with unresolved D. CDR1 MNHEY and CDR2 SVGEGT come from the germline V gene. V lost 3 bases to trimming and J lost 5 bases, with 13 bases between them. The CDR3 loop spans 14 amino acids.

This sequence joins TRBV13 and TRBJ1-3; the match to TRBD1 covers 7 bases. Trimming cost V 4 bases and J 0 bases; bases outside gene matches: 6. The CDR3 loop spans 16 amino acids. CDR1 PRHDT and CDR2 FYEKMQ come from the germline V gene (reference sequence). CDR3: CASSSGQAGSGNTIYF. Here the CDR3 DNA reads TGTGCCAGCAGCTCCGGACAGGCCGGCTCTGGAAACACCATATATTTT. The whole variable domain, remainder taken from reference TRBV13 and TRBJ1-3, is AAGVIQSPRHLIKEKRETATLKCYPIPRHDTVYWYQQGPGQDPQFLISFYEKMQSDKGSIPDRFSAQQFSDYHSELNMSSLELGDSALYFCASSSGQAGSGNTIYFGEGSWLTVV.

This clone appeared a few times. The rearrangement joins TRBV18 to TRBJ2-1; 10 bases agree with TRBD1. Looked up from germline, CDR1 is KGHSH and CDR2 is LQKENI. The CDR3 loop spans 17 amino acids. V was clipped by 6 bases and J by 2 bases; unmatched bases: 10. The CDR3 loop is CASSLPLGQGAYNEQFF. The CDR3 nucleotides read TGTGCCAGCTCCCTTCCGCTTGGACAGGGGGCCTACAATGAGCAGTTCTTC.

The J gene is TRBJ2-3, the V gene TRBV10-3, with 8 bases fitting TRBD1. V trimming: 10 bases; J trimming: 3 bases; junction bases outside the gene matches: 15. Germline V gives CDR1 ENHRY, CDR2 SYGVKD. This CDR3 comprises 16 residues. The CDR3 region is CATNTGDRSLTDTQYF. The DNA of the CDR3 is TGTGCCACTAACACCGGGGACAGGAGTCTTACAGATACGCAGTATTTT.

The chain recombines TRBV10-3 with TRBJ2-7; D is perhaps TRBD1 (5 bases). CDR1 and CDR2 from the germline V gene are ENHRY and SYGVKD. Trimming pared 6 bases from V and 0 bases from J, leaving 15 bases between. This CDR3 comprises 15 residues. CDR3 coding DNA: TGTGCCATCAGATCGAGCTTGGACAACTCCTACGAGCAGTACTTC. Protein: CAIRSSLDNSYEQYF.

This chain joins TRBV11-2 and TRBJ1-1, with 9 bases aligning to TRBD1. CDR1 is SGHAT and CDR2 is FQNNGV in the germline V gene. This CDR3 spans 14 amino acids. Trimming took 5 bases from V and 2 from J; bases not matched to a gene: 3. The CDR3 region is CASSRDRVNTEAFF. CDR3 nucleotide sequence: TGTGCCAGCAGCCGGGACAGGGTTAACACTGAAGCTTTCTTT.

The rearrangement joins TRBV18 to TRBJ2-3, with D uncertain. The V gene's germline CDR1 is KGHSH and CDR2 LQKENI. V was pared by 6 bases and J by 1 base, with 11 bases between. The CDR3 contains 14 residues. CDR3 protein: CASSYSQGTDTQYF. CDR3 sequence (DNA): TGTGCCAGCTCCTACTCGCAGGGCACAGATACGCAGTATTTT.

The chain uses TRBV27 and TRBJ2-7; a weak D match, TRBD2 (6 bases). This CDR3 has 13 residues. CDR1 is MNHEY, CDR2 SMNVEV, per germline (reference sequence). The V gene lost 6 bases and the J gene lost 5 bases, with 14 bases spanning the gap. The DNA of the CDR3 is TGTGCCAGCAGCCTTGGGCGGGGAAACGAGCAGTACTTC. It specifies CASSLGRGNEQYF.

The chain is built from TRBV28 and TRBJ2-7, with 9 positions matching TRBD1. Germline CDR1 MDHEN, CDR2 SYDVKM. The V segment lost 6 bases and the J segment 1 base; nucleotides outside the gene matches: 4. The length of the CDR3 is 14 residues. In nucleotides, the CDR3 is TGTGCCAGCAGGACAGGGGGTCTTTCCTACGAGCAGTACTTC. Translating it yields CASRTGGLSYEQYF.

This chain uses TRBV19 with TRBJ2-3, with 8 bases aligning to TRBD2. Trimming took 6 bases from V and 3 from J; bases not matched to a gene: 5. Germline V gives CDR1 LNHDA, CDR2 SQIVND (reference sequence). The CDR3 spans 14 residues. DNA of the CDR3: TGTGCCAGTAGCGGGGGGGGTATTACAGATACGCAGTATTTT. Protein sequence: CASSGGGITDTQYF. The full variable domain, with the rest looked up from reference TRBV19 and TRBJ2-3, is DGGITQSPKYLFRKEGQNVTLSCEQNLNHDAMYWYRQDPGQGLRLIYYSQIVNDFQKGDIAEGYSVSREKKESFPLTVTSAQKNPTAFYLCASSGGGITDTQYFGPGTRLTVL.

This rearrangement joins TRBV5-1 to TRBJ2-3, with 13 positions matching TRBD2. Germline loops: CDR1 SGHRS, CDR2 YFSETQ. J gave up 0 bases and V 3 bases, and 4 bases lay outside the gene matches. The CDR3 length is 17 residues. The CDR3 is CASSSGTSGTSTDTQYF. The DNA for the CDR3 is TGCGCCAGCAGCTCCGGGACTAGCGGGACCAGCACAGATACGCAGTATTTT. The full variable domain, in which reference TRBV5-1 and TRBJ2-3 provide the parts outside the CDR3, is KAGVTQTPRYLIKTRGQQVTLSCSPISGHRSVSWYQQTPGQGLQFLFEYFSETQRNKGNFPGRFSGRQFSNSRSEMNVSTLELGDSALYLCASSSGTSGTSTDTQYFGPGTRLTVL.

This chain joins TRBV7-9 and TRBJ2-7; TRBD2 aligns across 13 bases. This CDR3 contains 14 residues. The junction had 2 bases not matched to a gene; V was cut back by 4 bases and J by 5 bases. Germline CDR1 reads SEHNR; CDR2 reads FQNEAQ (reference sequence). The CDR3 DNA sequence: TGTGCCAGCAGCTATGGGACTAGCGGGGACGAGCAGTACTTC. Protein product: CASSYGTSGDEQYF.

The chain recombines TRBV5-5 with TRBJ2-2; D might be TRBD1 (5 bases). The germline gives CDR1 SGHKS, CDR2 YYEKEE (reference sequence). The V end lost 3 bases, the J end lost 3 bases, and 12 bases lay between the germline ends. There are 15 residues in the CDR3. Here the CDR3 DNA reads TGTGCCAGCAGCTCTAAAACAGGAGACACCGGGGAGCTGTTTTTT. Its translation: CASSSKTGDTGELFF.

The rearrangement uses TRBV5-6 and TRBJ2-1, with 10 bases fitting TRBD1. In germline, CDR1 is SGHDT, CDR2 YYEEEE. There are 14 residues in the CDR3. With 2 bases clipped from V and 10 bases from J, the junction kept 6 bases outside the gene matches. The CDR3 nucleotides read TGTGCCAGCAGCTTTATAGGGACAGGGGACGAGCAGTTCTTC. Amino acid sequence: CASSFIGTGDEQFF.

This chain joins TRBV5-1 and TRBJ2-7; 8 nucleotides match TRBD1. The germline gives CDR1 SGHRS, CDR2 YFSETQ. The CDR3 covers 14 residues. The V segment lost 5 bases and the J segment 4 bases; nucleotides outside the gene matches: 8. In DNA, the CDR3 is TGCGCCAGCAGTTCCGGGACAGGTTCATACGAGCAGTACTTC. Translated, it gives CASSSGTGSYEQYF.